Listed below are T cell receptor beta chains from one sample, sequenced in a study of blood T cells in healthy people across ages. Via MiXCR, TCRdb re-called the 5' RACE reads, giving one row per CDR3 protein. Of approximately 290,000 distinct CDR3 sequences detected, 27% appear once; the ten largest clones hold 25% to 30%. Source material: blood. Receptor source: a woman in her 70s in good health. Each CDR3 is given with its conserved first and last residue. D genes are given only for firm matches. Some rows mark clone size as missing; the rest say once, few, many or name a class of expanded clone.

V: TRBV15
size: many
length: 13
J: TRBJ1-4
D: NA
CDR3: CATSKGPNEKLFF
DNA: TGTGCCACCAGCAAAGGGCCTAATGAAAAACTGTTTTTT

V: TRBV2
size: NA
length: 15
J: TRBJ2-1
D: NA
CDR3: CASGVTGTIYNEQFF
DNA: TGTGCCAGCGGGGTTACCGGGACAATATACAATGAGCAGTTCTTC

V: TRBV4-1
size: many
length: 17
J: TRBJ1-4
D: TRBD1
CDR3: CASSQAAGRDSNEKLFF
DNA: TGCGCCAGCAGCCAAGCAGCCGGGAGGGACAGTAATGAAAAACTGTTTTTT

V: TRBV28
size: NA
length: 18
J: TRBJ2-3
D: TRBD1
CDR3: CASLSRTGAWRDTDTQYF
DNA: TGTGCCAGCCTTAGCCGGACAGGGGCCTGGCGAGACACAGATACGCAGTATTTT

V: TRBV4-2
size: few
length: 13
J: TRBJ2-3
D: NA
CDR3: CASSRTGPDTQYF
DNA: TGTGCCAGCAGCCGAACGGGTCCAGATACGCAGTATTTT

V: TRBV7-3
size: NA
length: 16
J: TRBJ2-1
D: TRBD2
CDR3: CASSLKAGGGLGEQFF
DNA: TGTGCCAGCAGCTTAAAGGCGGGAGGGGGATTGGGTGAGCAGTTCTTC

V: TRBV6-5
size: NA
length: 13
J: TRBJ1-1
D: NA
CDR3: CASTAGLNTEAFF
DNA: TGTGCCAGCACGGCCGGATTGAACACTGAAGCTTTCTTT

V: TRBV11-2
size: NA
length: 14
J: TRBJ2-4
D: NA
CDR3: CASSLHGAKNIQYF
DNA: TGTGCCAGCAGCCTCCACGGAGCCAAAAACATTCAGTACTTC

V: TRBV29-1
size: NA
length: 14
J: TRBJ2-3
D: TRBD1
CDR3: CSVTGGVGTDTQYF
DNA: TGCAGCGTTACAGGGGGCGTTGGGACAGATACGCAGTATTTT

V: TRBV7-2
size: few
length: 17
J: TRBJ2-7
D: TRBD2
CDR3: CASSLVGGLAGVYEQYF
DNA: TGTGCCAGCAGCTTAGTAGGAGGACTAGCGGGGGTCTACGAGCAGTACTTC

V: TRBV7-9
size: NA
length: 15
J: TRBJ2-7
D: TRBD2
CDR3: CASSPASGPSYEQYF
DNA: TGTGCCAGCAGCCCCGCTAGCGGACCATCCTACGAGCAGTACTTC

V: TRBV7-2
size: many
length: 15
J: TRBJ1-4
D: NA
CDR3: CASNLEGRTNEKLFF
DNA: TGTGCCAGCAACCTGGAGGGGCGTACGAATGAAAAACTGTTTTTT

V: TRBV4-3
size: NA
length: 15
J: TRBJ1-2
D: TRBD1
CDR3: CASSQGTGWTYGYTF
DNA: TGCGCCAGCAGCCAAGGGACAGGGTGGACCTATGGCTACACCTTC

V: TRBV11-1
size: few
length: 13
J: TRBJ2-5
D: NA
CDR3: CASSFTGGETQYF
DNA: TGTGCCAGCAGCTTTACGGGCGGAGAGACCCAGTACTTC

V: TRBV18
size: NA
length: 14
J: TRBJ1-5
D: NA
CDR3: CASSSGRDNQPQHF
DNA: TGTGCCAGCTCATCCGGACGGGACAATCAGCCCCAGCATTTT

V: TRBV6-5
size: few
length: 15
J: TRBJ2-2
D: TRBD1
CDR3: CASSSGQGNTGELFF
DNA: TGTGCCAGCAGTTCGGGACAGGGGAACACCGGGGAGCTGTTTTTT

V: TRBV28
size: few
length: 14
J: TRBJ2-1
D: TRBD2
CDR3: CASSPPSGRNEQFF
DNA: TGTGCCAGCAGCCCCCCTAGCGGGAGGAATGAGCAGTTCTTC

V: TRBV5-1
size: NA
length: 16
J: TRBJ2-2
D: NA
CDR3: CASSVGHEKNTGELFF
DNA: TGCGCCAGCAGTGTGGGCCACGAAAAAAACACCGGGGAGCTGTTTTTT

V: TRBV28
size: NA
length: 11
J: TRBJ1-1
D: NA
CDR3: CATWGNTEAFF
DNA: TGTGCCACATGGGGGAACACTGAAGCTTTCTTT

V: TRBV5-1
size: few
length: 13
J: TRBJ2-3
D: NA
CDR3: CASSPGSENTQYF
DNA: TGCGCCAGCAGCCCGGGCAGTGAGAATACGCAGTATTTT

V: TRBV5-1
size: NA
length: 13
J: TRBJ2-2
D: NA
CDR3: CASSHGPTGELFF
DNA: TGCGCCAGCAGCCACGGACCTACCGGGGAGCTGTTTTTT

V: TRBV15
size: many
length: 15
J: TRBJ2-2
D: NA
CDR3: CATSRGQFNTGELFF
DNA: TGTGCCACCAGCCGCGGACAGTTTAACACCGGGGAGCTGTTTTTT

V: TRBV19
size: few
length: 16
J: TRBJ1-5
D: NA
CDR3: CASSIEGRAGNQPQHF
DNA: TGTGCCAGTAGTATAGAGGGGCGGGCAGGCAATCAGCCCCAGCATTTT

V: TRBV7-9
size: NA
length: 16
J: TRBJ2-7
D: TRBD1
CDR3: CASSPARGNLAYEQYF
DNA: TGTGCCAGCAGCCCTGCCAGGGGGAACTTAGCGTACGAGCAGTACTTC

V: TRBV7-8
size: many
length: 16
J: TRBJ1-6
D: NA
CDR3: CASSQEGRGRGSPLHF
DNA: TGTGCCAGCAGCCAAGAGGGCAGGGGTAGGGGTTCACCCCTCCACTTT

V: TRBV6-5
size: few
length: 16
J: TRBJ2-1
D: TRBD2
CDR3: CASSPTSGRSYNEQFF
DNA: TGTGCCAGCAGCCCGACTAGCGGGAGATCCTACAATGAGCAGTTCTTC

V: TRBV20-1
size: NA
length: 14
J: TRBJ1-1
D: NA
CDR3: CSAVRDSGGAEAFF
DNA: TGCAGTGCAGTTAGGGATTCGGGAGGCGCTGAAGCTTTCTTT

V: TRBV7-9
size: NA
length: 12
J: TRBJ2-7
D: NA
CDR3: CASSAVGQFQYF
DNA: TGTGCCAGCAGCGCTGTAGGACAGTTTCAGTACTTC

V: TRBV11-1
size: NA
length: 16
J: TRBJ2-1
D: TRBD2
CDR3: CASSTQLAGEGNEQFF
DNA: TGTGCCAGCAGCACCCAACTAGCGGGAGAGGGCAATGAGCAGTTCTTC

V: TRBV28
size: few
length: 15
J: TRBJ2-4
D: NA
CDR3: CASSKDGLAKNIQYF
DNA: TGTGCCAGCAGTAAAGACGGACTAGCCAAAAACATTCAGTACTTC

V: TRBV4-1
size: NA
length: 15
J: TRBJ2-5
D: TRBD1
CDR3: CASSLDRGRVETQYF
DNA: TGCGCCAGCAGTCTAGACAGGGGGCGAGTGGAGACCCAGTACTTC

V: TRBV20-1
size: NA
length: 15
J: TRBJ2-7
D: TRBD1
CDR3: CSAPRGTGAPYEQYF
DNA: TGCAGTGCTCCCAGGGGGACAGGGGCACCCTACGAGCAGTACTTC

V: TRBV20-1
size: few
length: 14
J: TRBJ2-5
D: TRBD2
CDR3: CSAVLLAGVEEQYF
DNA: TGCAGTGCTGTCCTACTAGCGGGAGTTGAGGAGCAGTACTTC

V: TRBV21-1
size: once
length: 15
J: TRBJ2-7
D: NA
CDR3: CASSKSSERIAEQYF
DNA: TGTGCCAGCAGCAAAAGTTCGGAGAGGATTGCCGAGCAGTACTTC

V: TRBV7-2
size: NA
length: 14
J: TRBJ2-7
D: NA
CDR3: CASSLVGHHYEQYF
DNA: TGTGCCAGCAGCTTAGTAGGACACCACTACGAGCAGTACTTC

V: TRBV20-1
size: NA
length: 13
J: TRBJ1-4
D: NA
CDR3: CSANRAGNEKLFF
DNA: TGCAGTGCTAACAGGGCGGGTAATGAAAAACTGTTTTTT

V: TRBV7-9
size: few
length: 16
J: TRBJ2-7
D: NA
CDR3: CASSPSPGGRGYEQYF
DNA: TGTGCCAGCAGCCCTAGTCCGGGGGGCAGGGGCTACGAGCAGTACTTC

V: TRBV20-1
size: NA
length: 13
J: TRBJ2-5
D: TRBD1
CDR3: CSARRGPQETQYF
DNA: TGCAGTGCTAGGAGGGGGCCCCAAGAGACCCAGTACTTC

V: TRBV20-1
size: NA
length: 16
J: TRBJ2-3
D: NA
CDR3: CSARDTGTRITDTQYF
DNA: TGCAGTGCTAGAGACACCGGGACCAGGATCACGGATACGCAGTATTTT

V: TRBV20-1
size: NA
length: 13
J: TRBJ1-3
D: NA
CDR3: CSAALRGRNTIYF
DNA: TGCAGTGCCGCCCTGAGGGGGAGAAACACCATATATTTT

V: TRBV20-1
size: few
length: 11
J: TRBJ2-7
D: NA
CDR3: CSASDHYEQYF
DNA: TGCAGTGCTAGTGATCATTACGAGCAGTACTTC

V: TRBV19
size: many
length: 14
J: TRBJ1-2
D: NA
CDR3: CASSFGQQRDGYTF
DNA: TGTGCCAGTAGTTTCGGACAGCAAAGAGATGGCTACACCTTC

V: TRBV6-6
size: NA
length: 16
J: TRBJ2-4
D: NA
CDR3: CASSYSPGRTKNIQYF
DNA: TGTGCCAGCAGTTACTCACCGGGAAGGACCAAAAACATTCAGTACTTC

V: TRBV5-1
size: NA
length: 14
J: TRBJ1-1
D: TRBD1
CDR3: CASSLVEGATEAFF
DNA: TGCGCCAGCAGCTTGGTAGAGGGGGCGACTGAAGCTTTCTTT

V: TRBV4-1
size: NA
length: 14
J: TRBJ2-7
D: NA
CDR3: CASSSRDTAYEQYF
DNA: TGCGCCAGCAGCTCCCGGGACACCGCCTACGAGCAGTACTTC

V: TRBV6-1
size: NA
length: 12
J: TRBJ1-1
D: NA
CDR3: CANRPSRAEAFF
DNA: TGTGCCAACAGGCCTAGTAGGGCTGAAGCTTTCTTT

V: TRBV12-3/TRBV12-4
size: NA
length: 12
J: TRBJ2-2
D: NA
CDR3: CASSLSQGGMFF
DNA: TGTGCCAGCAGTTTGAGTCAGGGGGGGATGTTTTTT

V: TRBV29-1
size: NA
length: 15
J: TRBJ2-5
D: NA
CDR3: CSVTPGVALPETQYF
DNA: TGCAGCGTAACTCCGGGGGTAGCCCTACCGGAGACCCAGTACTTC

V: TRBV20-1
size: NA
length: 12
J: TRBJ1-1
D: TRBD1
CDR3: CSAILPGQGAFF
DNA: TGCAGTGCGATACTACCGGGACAGGGAGCTTTCTTT

V: TRBV3-1
size: NA
length: 15
J: TRBJ1-3
D: TRBD1
CDR3: CASSQDHRGGNTIYF
DNA: TGCGCCAGCAGCCAAGATCACAGGGGCGGAAACACCATATATTTT

V: TRBV5-1
size: once
length: 16
J: TRBJ2-3
D: NA
CDR3: CASSLAGGALIDTQYF
DNA: TGCGCCAGCAGCTTGGCAGGAGGAGCGCTGATTGATACGCAGTATTTT

V: TRBV10-2
size: once
length: 13
J: TRBJ2-1
D: NA
CDR3: CASSDPPEDEQFF
DNA: TGCGCCAGCAGTGATCCGCCCGAGGATGAGCAGTTCTTC

V: TRBV27
size: NA
length: 16
J: TRBJ2-5
D: TRBD2
CDR3: CASSLSSGSMIGTQYF
DNA: TGTGCCAGCAGTTTGAGTAGCGGGAGCATGATTGGGACCCAGTACTTC

V: TRBV20-1
size: few
length: 16
J: TRBJ2-6
D: TRBD1
CDR3: CSASEGAFSGANVLTF
DNA: TGCAGTGCTAGTGAGGGGGCGTTCTCTGGGGCCAACGTCCTGACTTTC

V: TRBV6-5
size: many
length: 16
J: TRBJ2-4
D: TRBD2
CDR3: CASSPRIAGGGNIQYF
DNA: TGTGCCAGCAGTCCCCGGATAGCGGGAGGAGGGAACATTCAGTACTTC

V: TRBV4-3
size: NA
length: 15
J: TRBJ2-3
D: NA
CDR3: CASSQVAGITDTQYF
DNA: TGCGCCAGCAGCCAAGTTGCAGGTATAACAGATACGCAGTATTTT

V: TRBV28
size: NA
length: 16
J: TRBJ2-7
D: NA
CDR3: CASSSIGGANPYEQYF
DNA: TGTGCCAGCAGTTCGATTGGGGGGGCTAACCCCTACGAGCAGTACTTC

V: TRBV11-2
size: NA
length: 17
J: TRBJ2-1
D: TRBD2
CDR3: CASSPPGLAGGSNEQFF
DNA: TGTGCCAGCAGCCCCCCCGGGTTAGCGGGAGGCAGTAATGAGCAGTTCTTC

V: TRBV18
size: NA
length: 17
J: TRBJ2-1
D: NA
CDR3: CASSPRQERGGYNEQFF
DNA: TGTGCCAGCTCACCCAGACAGGAACGCGGCGGCTACAATGAGCAGTTCTTC

V: TRBV29-1
size: NA
length: 12
J: TRBJ2-7
D: NA
CDR3: CSVEAGTYEQYF
DNA: TGCAGCGTTGAAGCGGGAACCTACGAGCAGTACTTC